These 26 T cell receptor beta chains originate from one sample sequenced in a study of OX40 agonist ivuxolimab in advanced cancers. The library was produced with the immunoSEQ multiplex PCR assay. TCRdb took over this immuneACCESS table, retaining in-frame rearrangements with V and J assigned. Such tables are incomplete; in checked studies, under half of the missing clones stem from an unresolved V gene, and the remainder is unexplained. The sample profile shows roughly 89,000 clones; roughly 90% of them were found once. The top ten clonotypes cover around 0.33% of the sample. The specimen comprised CD4+ or CD8+ T cells sorted from blood, sampled in a trial of the OX40 agonist ivuxolimab. The receptors stem from an adult with an advanced solid tumor such as melanoma, head and neck, liver or kidney cancer.

The J gene is TRBJ2-1, the V gene TRBV29-1; the D gene is possibly TRBD2 (6 bases). The CDR3 extends over 15 amino acids. From germline, CDR1 is SQVTM and CDR2 ANQGSEA. V was shortened by 4 bases and J by 4 bases, with 17 bases between the two germline ends. The CDR3 loop is CSVVYQEGIYNEQFF. The CDR3 nucleotides read TGCAGCGTTGTCTACCAGGAGGGGATTTACAATGAGCAGTTCTTC.

The J gene is TRBJ1-1, the V gene TRBV18; no clear D. Germline V gene sequence: CDR1 KGHSH, CDR2 LQKENI. The CDR3 spans 16 residues. V was pared by 6 bases and J by 0 bases, with 17 bases between. CDR3 protein: CASSPSPGGMNTEAFF. In DNA form, the CDR3 reads TGTGCCAGCTCCCCCTCTCCTGGCGGAATGAACACTGAAGCTTTCTTT.

This chain links TRBV5-4 with TRBJ2-5; D might be TRBD2 (8 bases). This CDR3 has 17 residues. Trimming pared 6 bases from V and 6 bases from J, leaving 27 bases between. CDR1 is SGHNT and CDR2 is YYREEE in the germline V gene (reference sequence). CDR3 nucleotides: TGTGCCAGCAACCCGGGAGGGACAGCGGGAGAGGGGAAGACCCAGTACTTC. Translation gives CASNPGGTAGEGKTQYF.

The chain has TRBV7-2 and TRBJ2-7; D possibly corresponds to TRBD1 (5 bases). V lost 2 bases, J lost 7 bases, and 15 bases lay in between. Per the germline V gene, CDR1 is SGHTA and CDR2 is FQGNSA. The CDR3 consists of 14 residues. The CDR3 DNA reads TGTGCCAGCAGCTTAAAGGACGGACCAGGGGAGCAGTACTTC. This encodes CASSLKDGPGEQYF. The full variable domain, completed using reference TRBV7-2 and TRBJ2-7, is GAGVSQSPSNKVTEKGKDVELRCDPISGHTALYWYRQSLGQGLEFLIYFQGNSAPDKSGLPSDRFSAERTGGSVSTLTIQRTQQEDSAVYLCASSLKDGPGEQYFGPGTRLTVT.

The V and J genes are TRBV19 and TRBJ2-2, with unresolved D. The germline V gene has CDR1 LNHDA and CDR2 SQIVND (reference sequence). V was clipped by 4 bases and J by 0 bases, with 9 bases between them. The CDR3 runs 15 residues. CDR3 residues: CASSTINTNTGELFF. CDR3 in DNA: TGTGCCAGTAGTACCATAAATACGAACACCGGGGAGCTGTTTTTT.

V is TRBV28 and J is TRBJ1-2; no definite D call. The length of the CDR3 is 13 residues. CDR1 is MDHEN, CDR2 SYDVKM, per germline. V was pared by 5 bases and J by 1 base, with 8 bases between. The CDR3 here is CASSLYYNYGYTF. The CDR3 DNA follows: TGTGCCAGCAGTCTTTACTATAACTATGGCTACACCTTC.

The chain uses TRBV9 and TRBJ1-1, with TRBD1 matching 10 bases. The CDR3 extends over 16 amino acids. V was clipped by 2 bases and J by 4 bases; unmatched bases: 8. Looked up from germline, CDR1 is SGDLS and CDR2 is YYNGEE. The CDR3 DNA reads TGTGCCAGCAGCGTTGCTCCGGGACAGGGGACCACTGAAGCTTTCTTT. Translated: CASSVAPGQGTTEAFF. Supplemented by reference TRBV9 and TRBJ1-1, the full variable domain reads DSGVTQTPKHLITATGQRVTLRCSPRSGDLSVYWYQQSLDQGLQFLIQYYNGEERAKGNILERFSAQQFPDLHSELNLSSLELGDSALYFCASSVAPGQGTTEAFFGQGTRLTVV.

The V and J genes are TRBV28 and TRBJ1-4; unclear D gene. Between the trimmed V and J ends, which lost 2 bases and 0 bases, there was a span of 4 bases. Germline CDR1 MDHEN, CDR2 SYDVKM. This CDR3 is built from 14 residues. For the CDR3, the DNA is TGTGCCAGCAGTTTAGCGGCAACTAATGAAAAACTGTTTTTT. Translated, it gives CASSLAATNEKLFF.

The V call is TRBV6-5, the J call TRBJ2-2, with 7 bases lining up with TRBD1. The CDR3 extends over 15 amino acids. Trimming took 2 bases from V and 0 from J; bases not matched to a gene: 0. Germline V CDR1 and CDR2: MNHEY, SVGAGI. CDR3 protein: CASSYQGANTGELFF. DNA of the CDR3: TGTGCCAGCAGTTACCAGGGGGCGAACACCGGGGAGCTGTTTTTT.

The chain uses TRBV9 and TRBJ2-1; weak D call: TRBD1 (5 bases). The germline V gene encodes CDR1 SGDLS and CDR2 YYNGEE. CDR3 length equals 15 residues. Trimming left V 0 bases short and J 7 bases short, with 14 bases between. CDR3: CASSVGQGHRNEQFF. The CDR3 bases are TGTGCCAGCAGCGTAGGTCAGGGTCATAGAAATGAGCAGTTCTTC.

The chain uses TRBV28 and TRBJ1-4, with D unresolved. The germline gives CDR1 MDHEN, CDR2 SYDVKM. The V gene lost 1 base and the J gene lost 6 bases, with 18 bases spanning the gap. The CDR3 spans 17 residues. CDR3 amino acids: CASSLYPAPTGYEKLFF. CDR3 DNA: TGTGCCAGCAGTTTATATCCCGCCCCGACCGGTTATGAAAAACTGTTTTTT.

The genes are TRBV28 and TRBJ2-7, with 7 nucleotides matching TRBD1. The V segment lost 2 bases and the J segment 0 bases; nucleotides outside the gene matches: 4. From germline, CDR1 is MDHEN and CDR2 SYDVKM. The CDR3 totals 15 residues. The CDR3 sequence: CASSLGGQSSYEQYF. CDR3 DNA: TGTGCCAGCAGTTTAGGGGGACAGTCCTCCTACGAGCAGTACTTC.

As for this clone: Other DNA sequences in this sample translate to the same CDR3. The rearrangement joins TRBV28 to TRBJ2-2; no clear D. Germline V gene lookup returns CDR1 MDHEN and CDR2 SYDVKM. V was trimmed by 2 bases and J by 4 bases, leaving 2 bases between them. This CDR3 has 12 residues. The CDR3 DNA is TGTGCCAGCAGTTTACGCACCGGGGAGCTGTTTTTT. Translating it yields CASSLRTGELFF.

The chain employs TRBV11-2 and TRBJ2-7, with 7 bases lining up with TRBD2. Germline V lookup: CDR1 SGHAT, CDR2 FQNNGV. Trimming took 0 bases from V and 5 from J; bases not matched to a gene: 4. There are 14 residues in the CDR3. This chain's CDR3 is CASSLDLGRDEQYF. CDR3 coding DNA: TGTGCCAGCAGCTTAGATCTGGGGAGGGACGAGCAGTACTTC. The whole variable domain, filled in from reference TRBV11-2 and TRBJ2-7, reads EAGVAQSPRYKIIEKRQSVAFWCNPISGHATLYWYQQILGQGPKLLIQFQNNGVVDDSQLPKDRFSAERLKGVDSTLKIQPAKLEDSAVYLCASSLDLGRDEQYFGPGTRLTVT.

Here the CDR3 reads CASSPLDEQFF. In nucleotides, the CDR3 is TGTGCCAGCAGCCCCCTGGATGAGCAGTTCTTC. J is TRBJ2-1 and V is TRBV7-9, with D unclear. The ends were cut back, 5 bases at V and 8 bases at J, with 7 bases in the middle. Germline V gives CDR1 SEHNR, CDR2 FQNEAQ (reference sequence). The CDR3 sequence is 11 residues long.

This chain connects TRBV20-1 to TRBJ1-2; D is uncertain. This CDR3 contains 11 residues. Germline CDR1 reads DFQATT; CDR2 reads SNEGSKA (reference sequence). The V end lost 4 bases, the J end lost 4 bases, and 7 bases lay between the germline ends. CDR3 in DNA: TGCAGTGCTACGGGGATCTATGGCTACACCTTC. This encodes CSATGIYGYTF.

The chain is built from TRBV20-1 and TRBJ1-2; D remains ambiguous. Trimming pared 0 bases from V and 4 bases from J, leaving 3 bases between. Germline CDR1 is DFQATT and CDR2 is SNEGSKA (reference sequence). The CDR3 totals 11 residues. Written as DNA, the CDR3 is TGCAGTGCTAGAGACTTCTATGGCTACACCTTC. Translating it yields CSARDFYGYTF.

The gene calls are TRBV7-2 and TRBJ2-1, with 10 bases matching TRBD2. Germline V gene sequence: CDR1 SGHTA, CDR2 FQGNSA. The CDR3 totals 16 residues. J gave up 6 bases and V 1 base, and 6 bases lay outside the gene matches. In DNA, the CDR3 is TGTGCCAGCAGCTTAGAGAGCGGGAGGGCCGCCAATGAGCAGTTCTTC. Its protein is CASSLESGRAANEQFF.

The V call is TRBV7-3, the J call TRBJ1-1; no firm D call. Trimming removed 2 bases at V and 5 bases at J, with 9 bases between. Germline CDR1 reads SGHTA; CDR2 reads FQGTGA. The CDR3 contains 13 residues. CDR3 coding DNA: TGTGCCAGCAGCTTAGAGGCGACAACTGAAGCTTTCTTT. Protein sequence: CASSLEATTEAFF.

The chain couples TRBV10-3 to TRBJ2-1; 7 positions agree with TRBD1. The ends lost 6 bases at V and 8 bases at J; junction bases unmatched: 10. Germline V gene sequence: CDR1 ENHRY, CDR2 SYGVKD. The length of the CDR3 is 14 residues. The CDR3 region is CAISPGQSTDEQFF. The DNA of the CDR3 is TGTGCCATCAGCCCGGGACAGAGCACCGATGAGCAGTTCTTC.

This chain joins TRBV7-2 and TRBJ2-5; possibly TRBD2 for D (6 bases). Germline V gene lookup returns CDR1 SGHTA and CDR2 FQGNSA. Deletions cut 1 base from V and 6 bases from J, with 12 bases between. The CDR3 extends over 14 amino acids. CDR3 nucleotide sequence: TGTGCCAGCAGCTTAGGGAGGGGCGGGCAGACCCAGTACTTC. Its translation: CASSLGRGGQTQYF.

The chain has TRBV18 and TRBJ2-7, with 8 bases fitting TRBD2. Per the germline V gene, CDR1 is KGHSH and CDR2 is LQKENI. This CDR3 contains 17 residues. The J segment lost 3 bases and the V segment lost 3 bases, leaving 13 bases of the junction unmatched. DNA for the CDR3: TGTGCCAGCTCACCCTCAACTAGCGGAACTCTATTCTACGAGCAGTACTTC. It is translated as CASSPSTSGTLFYEQYF.

This chain uses TRBV5-5 with TRBJ1-1; no clear D. Germline V gene sequence: CDR1 SGHKS, CDR2 YYEKEE (reference sequence). The CDR3 totals 13 residues. Trimming removed 0 bases from V and 1 base from J, with 4 bases in between. CDR3: CASSLAGNTEAFF. CDR3 sequence (DNA): TGTGCCAGCAGCTTGGCAGGGAACACTGAAGCTTTCTTT.

The V call is TRBV6-1, the J call TRBJ2-1, with D perhaps matching TRBD1 (6 bases). The CDR3 is 14 residues long. With 8 bases removed from V and 0 bases from J, the gap between germline ends came to 11 bases. Per the germline V gene, CDR1 is MNHNS and CDR2 is SASEGT. CDR3 residues: CASYRDNSYNEQFF. The CDR3 nucleotides read TGTGCCAGCTACCGGGACAACTCCTACAATGAGCAGTTCTTC.

This clone was found once. The genes are TRBV6-5 and TRBJ2-5; no clear D. There are 14 residues in the CDR3. The germline V and J ends were trimmed by 2 bases and 0 bases, with 7 bases remaining between them. Germline CDR1 reads MNHEY; CDR2 reads SVGAGI. Written as DNA, the CDR3 is TGTGCCAGCAGTTACGGAATTTACCAAGAGACCCAGTACTTC. Protein: CASSYGIYQETQYF.

J is TRBJ1-2 and V is TRBV4-1, with TRBD1 identical over 8 bases. V shed 0 bases and J 0 bases; nucleotides not matched to a gene: 0. The CDR3 runs 15 residues. CDR1 and CDR2 from the germline V gene are MGHRA and YSYEKL. In DNA, the CDR3 is TGCGCCAGCAGCCAAGAGACAGGGGCTAACTATGGCTACACCTTC. Its translation: CASSQETGANYGYTF.